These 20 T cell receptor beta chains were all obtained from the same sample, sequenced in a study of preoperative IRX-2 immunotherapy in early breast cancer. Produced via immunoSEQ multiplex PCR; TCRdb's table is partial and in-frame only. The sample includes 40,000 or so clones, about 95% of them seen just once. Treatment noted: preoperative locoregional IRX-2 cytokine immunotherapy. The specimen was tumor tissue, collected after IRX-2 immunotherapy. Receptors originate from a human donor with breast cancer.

The CDR3 DNA reads TGTGCCAGTAGTCAGCGGGACGCCAGTCAGCCCCAGCATTTT. This codes for CASSQRDASQPQHF. The J gene is TRBJ1-5, the V gene TRBV19; D may be TRBD1 (5 bases). CDR3 size: 14 residues. CDR1 is LNHDA, CDR2 SQIVND, per germline (reference sequence). V was shortened by 5 bases and J by 6 bases, with 14 bases between the two germline ends.

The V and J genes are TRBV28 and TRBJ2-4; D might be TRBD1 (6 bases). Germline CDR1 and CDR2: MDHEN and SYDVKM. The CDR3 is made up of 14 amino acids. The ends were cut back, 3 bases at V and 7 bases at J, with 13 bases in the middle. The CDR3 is CASSFPLQGNIQYF. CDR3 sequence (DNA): TGTGCCAGCAGTTTCCCTCTACAGGGTAACATTCAGTACTTC.

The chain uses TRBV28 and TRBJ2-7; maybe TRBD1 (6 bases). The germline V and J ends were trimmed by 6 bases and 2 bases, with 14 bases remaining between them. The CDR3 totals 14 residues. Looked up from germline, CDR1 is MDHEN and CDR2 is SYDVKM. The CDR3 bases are TGTGCCAGCAGGGGGGCTGGCGCCACCTACGAGCAGTACTTC. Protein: CASRGAGATYEQYF.

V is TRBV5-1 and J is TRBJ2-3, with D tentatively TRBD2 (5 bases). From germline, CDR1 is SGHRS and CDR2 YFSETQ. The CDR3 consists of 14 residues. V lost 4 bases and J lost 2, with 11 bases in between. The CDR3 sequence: CASSGERNTDTQYF. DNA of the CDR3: TGCGCCAGCAGCGGGGAGCGAAACACAGATACGCAGTATTTT.

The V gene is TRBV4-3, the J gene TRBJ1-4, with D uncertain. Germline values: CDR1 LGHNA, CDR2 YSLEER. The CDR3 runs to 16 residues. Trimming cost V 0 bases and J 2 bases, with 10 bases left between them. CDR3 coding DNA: TGCGCCAGCAGCCAAGATAACCCCTATACTAATGAAAAACTGTTTTTT. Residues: CASSQDNPYTNEKLFF.

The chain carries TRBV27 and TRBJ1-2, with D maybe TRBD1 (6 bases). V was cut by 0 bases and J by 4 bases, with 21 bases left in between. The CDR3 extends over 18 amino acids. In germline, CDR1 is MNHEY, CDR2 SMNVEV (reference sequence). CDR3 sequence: CASSLSYSQGARRYGYTF. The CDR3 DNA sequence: TGTGCCAGCAGTTTATCTTACTCACAGGGTGCGCGTCGCTATGGCTACACCTTC.

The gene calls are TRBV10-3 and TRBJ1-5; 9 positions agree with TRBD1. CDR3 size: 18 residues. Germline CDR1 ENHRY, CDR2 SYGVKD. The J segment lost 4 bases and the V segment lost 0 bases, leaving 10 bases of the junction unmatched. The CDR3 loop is CAISESVYGTGNNQPQHF. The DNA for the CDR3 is TGTGCCATCAGTGAGTCCGTGTATGGGACAGGGAATAATCAGCCCCAGCATTTT.

The CDR3 loop is CASSLRAYEGGNTIYF. CDR3 bases: TGTGCCAGCAGCTTACGGGCATATGAGGGGGGAAACACCATATATTTT. V usage is TRBV11-3 and J usage is TRBJ1-3; possible D gene TRBD1, 5 bases. The germline V and J ends were trimmed by 2 bases and 4 bases, with 15 bases remaining between them. CDR3 length equals 16 residues. Germline CDR1 reads SGHNT; CDR2 reads YENEEA.

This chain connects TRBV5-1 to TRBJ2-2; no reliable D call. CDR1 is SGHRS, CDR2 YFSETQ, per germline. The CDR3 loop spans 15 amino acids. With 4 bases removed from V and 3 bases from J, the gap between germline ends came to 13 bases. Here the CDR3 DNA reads TGCGCCAGCAGCGAGAGTAGAGTCGACACCGGGGAGCTGTTTTTT. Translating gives CASSESRVDTGELFF.

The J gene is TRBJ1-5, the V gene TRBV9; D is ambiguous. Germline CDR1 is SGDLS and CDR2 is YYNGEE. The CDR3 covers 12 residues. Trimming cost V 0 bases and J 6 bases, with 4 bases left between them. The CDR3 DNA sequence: TGTGCCAGCAGCGTAGAGGGTCAGCCCCAGCATTTT. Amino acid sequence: CASSVEGQPQHF.

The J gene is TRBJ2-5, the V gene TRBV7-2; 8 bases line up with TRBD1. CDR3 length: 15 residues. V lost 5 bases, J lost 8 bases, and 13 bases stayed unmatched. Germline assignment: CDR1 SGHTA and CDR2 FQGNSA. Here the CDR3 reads CASSPRTGTGGTQYF. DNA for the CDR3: TGTGCCAGCAGCCCAAGAACCGGGACAGGTGGTACCCAGTACTTC.

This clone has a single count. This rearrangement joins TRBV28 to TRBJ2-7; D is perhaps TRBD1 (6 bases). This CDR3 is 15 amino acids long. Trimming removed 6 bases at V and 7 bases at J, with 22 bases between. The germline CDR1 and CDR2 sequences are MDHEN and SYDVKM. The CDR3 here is CASRGALLPQGEQYF. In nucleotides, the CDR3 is TGTGCCAGCAGGGGGGCCCTATTACCCCAGGGGGAGCAGTACTTC.

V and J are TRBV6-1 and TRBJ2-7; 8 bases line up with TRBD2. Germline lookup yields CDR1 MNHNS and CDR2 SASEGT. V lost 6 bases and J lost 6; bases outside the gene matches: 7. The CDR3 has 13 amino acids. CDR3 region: CASRVTAGGEQYF. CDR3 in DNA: TGTGCCAGCAGAGTGACGGCGGGAGGCGAGCAGTACTTC.

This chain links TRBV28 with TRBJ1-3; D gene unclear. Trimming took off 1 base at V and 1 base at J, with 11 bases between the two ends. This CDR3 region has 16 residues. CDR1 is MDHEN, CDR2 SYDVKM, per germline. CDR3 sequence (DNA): TGTGCCAGCAGTTTATTTGGCGGGCTTTCTGGAAACACCATATATTTT. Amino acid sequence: CASSLFGGLSGNTIYF.

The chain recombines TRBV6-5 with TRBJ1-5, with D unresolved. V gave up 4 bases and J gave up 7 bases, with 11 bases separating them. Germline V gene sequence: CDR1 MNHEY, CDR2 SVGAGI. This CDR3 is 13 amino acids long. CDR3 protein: CASSSGRWQPQHF. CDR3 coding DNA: TGTGCCAGCAGTTCTGGCAGATGGCAGCCCCAGCATTTT.

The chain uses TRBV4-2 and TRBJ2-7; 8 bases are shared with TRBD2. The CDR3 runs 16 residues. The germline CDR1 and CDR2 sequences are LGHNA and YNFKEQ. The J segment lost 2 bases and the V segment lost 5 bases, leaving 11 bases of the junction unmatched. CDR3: CASSNSAGGRAYEQYF. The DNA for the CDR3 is TGTGCCAGCAGCAACAGTGCGGGGGGACGTGCCTACGAGCAGTACTTC.

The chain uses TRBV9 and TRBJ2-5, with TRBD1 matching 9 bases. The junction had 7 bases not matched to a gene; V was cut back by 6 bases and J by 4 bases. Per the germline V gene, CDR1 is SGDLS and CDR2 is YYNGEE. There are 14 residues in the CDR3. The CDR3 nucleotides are TGTGCCAGCAACGGACAGGGGCTTTCAGAGACCCAGTACTTC. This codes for CASNGQGLSETQYF.

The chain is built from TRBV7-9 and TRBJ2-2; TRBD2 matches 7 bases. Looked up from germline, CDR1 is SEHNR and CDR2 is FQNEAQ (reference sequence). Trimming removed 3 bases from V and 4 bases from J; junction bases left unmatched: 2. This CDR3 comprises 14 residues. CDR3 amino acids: CASSFRGGTGELFF. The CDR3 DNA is TGTGCCAGCAGCTTTCGCGGGGGCACCGGGGAGCTGTTTTTT.

This CDR3 reads CASAQGQQETQYF. In DNA, the CDR3 is TGTGCCAGCGCCCAGGGTCAACAAGAGACCCAGTACTTC. The chain joins TRBV18 to TRBJ2-5; possible D gene TRBD1, 5 bases. The CDR3 spans 13 residues. Trimming cost V 8 bases and J 2 bases, with 12 bases left between them. The germline V gene has CDR1 KGHSH and CDR2 LQKENI.

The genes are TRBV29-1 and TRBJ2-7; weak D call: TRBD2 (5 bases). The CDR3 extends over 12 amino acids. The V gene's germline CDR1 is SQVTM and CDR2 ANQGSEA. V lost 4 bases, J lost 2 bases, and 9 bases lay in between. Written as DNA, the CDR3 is TGCAGCGTTGCGGTCGGGACCTACGAGCAGTACTTC. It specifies CSVAVGTYEQYF.